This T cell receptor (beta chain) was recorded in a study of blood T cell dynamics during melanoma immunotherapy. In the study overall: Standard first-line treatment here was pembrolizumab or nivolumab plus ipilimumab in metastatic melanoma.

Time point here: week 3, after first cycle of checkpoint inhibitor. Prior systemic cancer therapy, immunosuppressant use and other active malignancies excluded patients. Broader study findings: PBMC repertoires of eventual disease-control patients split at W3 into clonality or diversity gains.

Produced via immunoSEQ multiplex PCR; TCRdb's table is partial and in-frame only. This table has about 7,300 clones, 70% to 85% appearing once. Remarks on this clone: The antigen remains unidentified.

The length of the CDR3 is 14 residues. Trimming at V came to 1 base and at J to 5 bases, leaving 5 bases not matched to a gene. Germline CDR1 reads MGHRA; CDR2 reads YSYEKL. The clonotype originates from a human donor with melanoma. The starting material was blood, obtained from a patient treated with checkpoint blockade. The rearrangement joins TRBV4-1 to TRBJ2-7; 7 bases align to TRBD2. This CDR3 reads CASSQGGGRDEQYF. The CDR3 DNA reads TGCGCCAGCAGCCAAGGGGGGGGAAGAGACGAGCAGTACTTC.